This TCR beta chain derives from a study of T cell responses to AZD1222 COVID-19 vaccine. TCRdb's copy holds only in-frame clones and misses some; the assay was immunoSEQ multiplex PCR. The data show 150,000 to 200,000 clones, with 85% to 95% seen just once and less than 1.5% held by the top ten. The V end lost 1 base, the J end lost 5 bases, and 9 bases lay between the germline ends. Germline assignment: CDR1 SGHTA and CDR2 FQGTGA. The CDR3 consists of 15 residues. The TCR originated in an adult in good health. This sequence joins TRBV7-3 and TRBJ1-6, with TRBD1 as a possible D gene (5 bases). This sample comprised peripheral blood, obtained on day 0 of AZD1222 vaccination. The CDR3 here is CASSLRGPNNSPLHF. The CDR3 DNA sequence: TGTGCCAGCAGCTTAAGGGGACCAAATAATTCACCCCTCCACTTT.